Listed below are T cell receptor beta chains from one sample, sequenced in a study of blood T cells in healthy people across ages. TCRdb redid the calling of the 5' RACE reads with MiXCR, one entry per CDR3 protein. The data hold roughly 1,500,000 distinct CDR3 sequences, with about 35% observed a single time. The sample comprised blood. The source is a woman under 40 in good health. Both conserved end residues are part of each CDR3. A D gene is named only where the DNA matches it firmly. Clone size is stated in some rows and not others, as once, few, many or a class when expanded.

CDR3: CASSQGRPTNYGYTF
DNA: TGTGCCAGCAGCCAGGGGCGGCCGACTAATTATGGCTACACCTTC
V: TRBV3-1
size: .
J: TRBJ1-2
D: .

CDR3: CASSHQVVRTDTQYF
DNA: TGCGCCAGCAGCCACCAGGTCGTTCGCACAGATACGCAGTATTTT
V: TRBV4-1
size: .
J: TRBJ2-3
D: .

CDR3: CASSNGHGQFF
DNA: TGTGCCAGCAGTAACGGACACGGGCAGTTCTTC
V: TRBV11-2
size: .
J: TRBJ2-1
D: .

CDR3: CAISGQGESKGETQYF
DNA: TGTGCCATCTCGGGACAGGGAGAAAGTAAGGGGGAGACCCAGTACTTC
V: TRBV10-3
size: .
J: TRBJ2-5
D: TRBD1

CDR3: CSVGSGETQYF
DNA: TGCAGCGTCGGCTCTGGGGAGACCCAGTACTTC
V: TRBV29-1
size: many
J: TRBJ2-5
D: .

CDR3: CASSQRSVGTTEAFF
DNA: TGCGCCAGCAGCCAACGGAGTGTTGGGACGACTGAAGCTTTCTTT
V: TRBV4-1
size: few
J: TRBJ1-1
D: .

CDR3: CAWSEGRDEKLFF
DNA: TGTGCCTGGAGCGAGGGGCGAGATGAAAAACTGTTTTTT
V: TRBV30
size: .
J: TRBJ1-4
D: .

CDR3: CASSLAGTGVETQYF
DNA: TGCGCCAGCAGCTTGGCGGGGACAGGGGTCGAGACCCAGTACTTC
V: TRBV5-1
size: .
J: TRBJ2-5
D: TRBD1

CDR3: CAITKEGPMVDTEAFF
DNA: TGTGCCATCACCAAGGAGGGCCCAATGGTGGACACTGAAGCTTTCTTT
V: TRBV10-3
size: .
J: TRBJ1-1
D: .

CDR3: CASSLDWVSTEAFF
DNA: TGCGCCAGCAGCTTGGATTGGGTGAGCACTGAAGCTTTCTTT
V: TRBV5-1
size: few
J: TRBJ1-1
D: .

CDR3: CASSLGRQYEQYF
DNA: TGTGCCAGCAGTTTGGGACGTCAGTACGAGCAGTACTTC
V: TRBV27
size: .
J: TRBJ2-7
D: .